The 25 T cell receptor beta chains reported below all come from one sample, sequenced in a study of radiotherapy plus CTLA-4 blockade in lung cancer. Using immunoSEQ multiplex PCR, the repertoire was profiled, and TCRdb retains in-frame clones only, with some absent. The top ten hold 35% to 45% of the sample, which has 65,000 to 95,000 clones, roughly 87% seen once. The sequenced sample was peripheral blood, obtained from a patient treated with radiotherapy plus ipilimumab. The receptors here all came from a human donor with non-small cell lung cancer that progressed on radiotherapy plus ipilimumab.

The chain couples TRBV5-1 to TRBJ1-1; a possible D gene is TRBD1 (5 bases). Trimming shortened V by 2 bases and J by 1 base, and 6 bases separated the two germline ends. CDR3 length: 13 amino acids. Germline-derived CDR1 and CDR2 are SGHRS and YFSETQ. Here the CDR3 DNA reads TGCGCCAGCAGCTTCGACAGGAACACTGAAGCTTTCTTT. Amino acids: CASSFDRNTEAFF.

The chain links TRBV28 to TRBJ2-7; D not certain. The CDR3 is 14 amino acids. Trimming removed 3 bases at V and 0 bases at J, with 9 bases between. Germline V CDR1 and CDR2: MDHEN, SYDVKM. The CDR3 DNA is TGTGCCAGCAGTTTCATGGCAGCCTCCTACGAGCAGTACTTC. It yields the protein CASSFMAASYEQYF.

Turning to this clone: The junction differs from germline at one of its ends, possibly a read error. The rearrangement links TRBV11-1 to TRBJ2-1, with D tentatively TRBD2 (6 bases). The CDR3 loop spans 16 amino acids. Germline V lookup: CDR1 SGHAT, CDR2 FQDESV (reference sequence). The CDR3 sequence: CASRLEIGTVYNEQFF. In nucleotides, the CDR3 is TGTGCCAGCAGATTAGAAATCGGGACTGTATACAATGAGCAGTTCTTC.

This chain links TRBV18 with TRBJ2-1; D unclear. The CDR3 runs to 15 residues. The V end lost 4 bases, the J end lost 0 bases, and 10 bases lay between the germline ends. The germline CDR1 and CDR2 sequences are KGHSH and LQKENI. The CDR3 DNA is TGTGCCAGCTCACTTAACGCAGGCTCCTACAATGAGCAGTTCTTC. Translated: CASSLNAGSYNEQFF.

J is TRBJ2-1 and V is TRBV6-1; 8 positions agree with TRBD1. Germline V CDR1 and CDR2: MNHNS, SASEGT. The CDR3 is made up of 16 amino acids. V shed 2 bases, J shed 3 bases, and the junction held 6 bases outside the gene matches. The DNA of the CDR3 is TGTGCCAGCAGTGAACAGGGGGCTATTGTCTACAATGAGCAGTTCTTC. Protein: CASSEQGAIVYNEQFF.

This clone was seen only a few times. The J gene is TRBJ1-5, the V gene TRBV19; no clear D gene. CDR1 and CDR2 from the germline V gene are LNHDA and SQIVND (reference sequence). The CDR3 totals 13 residues. V was trimmed by 5 bases and J by 4 bases, leaving 9 bases between them. The CDR3 sequence: CASSREPNQPQHF. CDR3 DNA sequence: TGTGCCAGTAGTCGCGAGCCAAATCAGCCCCAGCATTTT. The full variable domain, with the rest looked up from reference TRBV19 and TRBJ1-5, is DGGITQSPKYLFRKEGQNVTLSCEQNLNHDAMYWYRQDPGQGLRLIYYSQIVNDFQKGDIAEGYSVSREKKESFPLTVTSAQKNPTAFYLCASSREPNQPQHFGDGTRLSIL.

This chain links TRBV28 with TRBJ2-7, with D perhaps given as TRBD1 or TRBD2 (5 bases each). In germline, CDR1 is MDHEN, CDR2 SYDVKM. The CDR3 covers 13 residues. The germline V and J ends were trimmed by 6 bases and 7 bases, with 16 bases remaining between them. CDR3 DNA: TGTGCCAGCAGCCCCGGGACCCCCAAGGAGCAGTACGTC. Its translation is CASSPGTPKEQYV.

The chain recombines TRBV28 with TRBJ1-2; D remains unclear. This CDR3 contains 15 residues. Germline CDR1 MDHEN, CDR2 SYDVKM. Trimming removed 2 bases at V and 0 bases at J, with 10 bases between. The CDR3 is CASSLNDLANYGYTF. The CDR3 DNA follows: TGTGCCAGCAGTTTAAACGACTTAGCTAACTATGGCTACACCTTC.

This clone appeared a single time. Other DNA sequences in this specimen translate into the identical CDR3. The chain recombines TRBV5-4 with TRBJ2-1, with TRBD2 identical over 12 bases. This CDR3 contains 16 residues. The germline gives CDR1 SGHNT, CDR2 YYREEE (reference sequence). Trimming cost V 0 bases and J 2 bases; bases outside gene matches: 0. The CDR3 DNA reads TGTGCCAGCAGCTTGGGGACTAGCGGGACCTACAATGAGCAGTTCTTC. Amino acids: CASSLGTSGTYNEQFF.

The chain uses TRBV19 and TRBJ2-1, with D unclear. Germline CDR1 reads LNHDA; CDR2 reads SQIVND (reference sequence). V was clipped by 3 bases and J by 4 bases, with 10 bases between them. The CDR3 is 14 amino acids. The CDR3 protein is CASSIGSLYNEQFF. The CDR3 DNA is TGTGCCAGTAGTATTGGTTCTCTTTACAATGAGCAGTTCTTC.

The rearrangement joins TRBV27 to TRBJ2-3; 11 bases align to TRBD2. The V and J ends lost 10 bases and 2 bases, in that order; junction bases with no gene match: 17. CDR3 length equals 18 residues. The germline gives CDR1 MNHEY, CDR2 SMNVEV (reference sequence). This CDR3 reads CATHTPGTSGKSTDTQYF. For the CDR3, the DNA is TGTGCCACTCACACCCCCGGGACTAGCGGCAAATCCACAGATACGCAGTATTTT.

This clone was seen a few times. The chain carries TRBV19 and TRBJ1-2; D is possibly TRBD1 (5 bases). CDR3 size: 13 residues. The V end lost 5 bases, the J end lost 6 bases, and 13 bases lay between the germline ends. Per germline, CDR1 LNHDA and CDR2 SQIVND (reference sequence). The CDR3 here is CASSLAGSDGYTF. Written as DNA, the CDR3 is TGTGCCAGTAGTCTGGCAGGGTCGGATGGCTACACCTTC.

The CDR3 is CASRSNAAEQYF. Here the CDR3 DNA reads TGCGCCAGCAGATCTAACGCTGCTGAGCAGTACTTC. The chain carries TRBV5-1 and TRBJ2-7; D is ambiguous. This CDR3 contains 12 residues. Between the trimmed V and J ends, which lost 5 bases and 7 bases, there was a span of 13 bases. Germline V gene sequence: CDR1 SGHRS, CDR2 YFSETQ.

The V gene is TRBV2, the J gene TRBJ2-1; 13 positions match TRBD2. CDR1 SNHLY and CDR2 FYNNEI come from the germline V gene. CDR3 size: 15 residues. With V trimmed by 6 bases and J by 6 bases, 5 bases remained unmatched. CDR3 sequence: CASRYGTSGINEQFF. The CDR3 DNA is TGTGCCAGCAGATACGGGACTAGCGGGATCAATGAGCAGTTCTTC.

This chain connects TRBV28 to TRBJ2-5; 8 bases match TRBD2. The V segment lost 6 bases and the J segment 1 base; nucleotides outside the gene matches: 7. There are 15 residues in the CDR3. Germline CDR1 MDHEN, CDR2 SYDVKM. CDR3 loop: CASSPGGVSQETQYF. DNA for the CDR3: TGTGCCAGCAGCCCCGGGGGGGTTTCCCAAGAGACCCAGTACTTC.

In nucleotides, the CDR3 is TGTGCCAGCAGTACTGAGACTGAAGCTTTCTTT. Its translation is CASSTETEAFF. The rearrangement joins TRBV6-6 to TRBJ1-1, with unresolved D. Germline-derived CDR1 and CDR2 are MNHNY and SVGAGI (reference sequence). With 5 bases removed from V and 5 bases from J, the gap between germline ends came to 6 bases. The CDR3 has 11 amino acids.

V is TRBV5-1 and J is TRBJ1-3; D remains ambiguous. The germline V gene encodes CDR1 SGHRS and CDR2 YFSETQ. The length of the CDR3 is 16 residues. V gave up 1 base and J gave up 1 base, with 12 bases separating them. The CDR3 DNA reads as TGCGCCAGCAGCTTGTGGGTCCAGGTGTCTGGAAACACCATATATTTT. Its translation: CASSLWVQVSGNTIYF.

V gene TRBV11-3 combines with J gene TRBJ2-7; D is unresolved. The CDR3 sequence is 12 residues long. V lost 0 bases and J lost 3, with 3 bases in between. Germline-derived CDR1 and CDR2 are SGHNT and YENEEA. The CDR3 DNA reads as TGTGCCAGCAGCTTAGACGGCTACGAGCAGTACTTC. This encodes CASSLDGYEQYF.

The CDR3 loop is CASSLSSYNEQFF. The CDR3 DNA reads TGTGCCAGCAGTTTAAGCTCCTACAATGAGCAGTTCTTC. The rearrangement uses TRBV2 and TRBJ2-1; unclear D gene. CDR1 is SNHLY and CDR2 is FYNNEI in the germline V gene. CDR3 size: 13 residues. With 5 bases removed from V and 0 bases from J, the gap between germline ends came to 5 bases.

The genes are TRBV19 and TRBJ2-3; TRBD1 aligns across 9 bases. The junction had 9 bases not matched to a gene; V was cut back by 6 bases and J by 5 bases. The CDR3 length is 15 residues. From germline, CDR1 is LNHDA and CDR2 SQIVND (reference sequence). CDR3 DNA sequence: TGTGCCAGTAGCTACGGACAGGGGATCGGAGATACGCAGTATTTT. Translating it yields CASSYGQGIGDTQYF. The full variable domain, its missing parts supplied by reference TRBV19 and TRBJ2-3, is DGGITQSPKYLFRKEGQNVTLSCEQNLNHDAMYWYRQDPGQGLRLIYYSQIVNDFQKGDIAEGYSVSREKKESFPLTVTSAQKNPTAFYLCASSYGQGIGDTQYFGPGTRLTVL.

The rearrangement links TRBV4-1 to TRBJ2-7; TRBD2 agrees at 14 bases. Germline values: CDR1 MGHRA, CDR2 YSYEKL. The CDR3 has 17 amino acids. The trim removed 3 bases at V and 6 bases at J, leaving 10 bases unmatched. As DNA, the CDR3 is TGCGCCAGCAGCCATCCTCCGGGACTAGCGGGAGTAACCGAGCAGTACGTC. Its translation: CASSHPPGLAGVTEQYV.

The chain combines TRBV4-1 with TRBJ2-3; D tentatively reads TRBD1 or TRBD2 (5 bases each). The CDR3 runs to 15 residues. CDR1 is MGHRA and CDR2 is YSYEKL in the germline V gene. The ends were cut back, 4 bases at V and 0 bases at J, with 11 bases in the middle. CDR3 amino acids: CASSRDGTSTDTQYF. The CDR3 DNA reads TGCGCCAGCAGCCGGGACGGAACTAGCACAGATACGCAGTATTTT.

The V gene is TRBV27, the J gene TRBJ1-5, with 8 bases identical to TRBD1. V gave up 3 bases and J gave up 3 bases; unmatched junction bases: 4. This CDR3 spans 15 amino acids. Germline loops: CDR1 MNHEY, CDR2 SMNVEV (reference sequence). DNA for the CDR3: TGTGCCAGCAGTTTTGGGACAGGACTCAATCAGCCCCAGCATTTT. This encodes CASSFGTGLNQPQHF.

The genes are TRBV27 and TRBJ2-5; D may be TRBD1 (7 bases). The CDR3 consists of 15 residues. Germline V gives CDR1 MNHEY, CDR2 SMNVEV (reference sequence). V was clipped by 6 bases and J by 5 bases, with 19 bases between them. This CDR3 is CASSLRQGGWETQYF. The DNA for the CDR3 is TGTGCCAGCAGCCTACGACAGGGAGGTTGGGAGACCCAGTACTTC.

The chain recombines TRBV10-1 with TRBJ2-6; D is possibly TRBD1 or TRBD2 (5 bases each). The germline CDR1 and CDR2 sequences are WNHNN and SYGVQD (reference sequence). CDR3 length equals 20 residues. The V and J ends lost 4 bases and 0 bases respectively, with 22 bases between them. CDR3 sequence reads: CASSVLHRDRLYSGANVLTF. The DNA for the CDR3 is TGCGCCAGCAGTGTTCTCCACCGGGACCGCCTTTACTCTGGGGCCAACGTCCTGACTTTC.